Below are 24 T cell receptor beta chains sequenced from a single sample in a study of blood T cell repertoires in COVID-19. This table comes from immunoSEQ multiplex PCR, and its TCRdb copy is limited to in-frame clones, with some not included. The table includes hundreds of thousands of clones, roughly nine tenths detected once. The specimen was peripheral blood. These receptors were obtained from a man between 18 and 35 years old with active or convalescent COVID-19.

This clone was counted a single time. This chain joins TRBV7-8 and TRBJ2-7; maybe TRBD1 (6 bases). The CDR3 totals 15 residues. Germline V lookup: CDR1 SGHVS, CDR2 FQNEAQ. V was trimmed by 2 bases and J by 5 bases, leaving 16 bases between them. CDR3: CASSLYTGLLHEQYF. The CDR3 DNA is TGTGCCAGCAGCTTATACACAGGGCTATTACACGAGCAGTACTTC.

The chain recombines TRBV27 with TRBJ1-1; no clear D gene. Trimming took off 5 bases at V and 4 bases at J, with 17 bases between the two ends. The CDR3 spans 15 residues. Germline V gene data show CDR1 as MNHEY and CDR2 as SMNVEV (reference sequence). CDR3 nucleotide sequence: TGTGCCAGCAGTCGGGCCCGGGGATATGGCACTGAAGCTTTCTTT. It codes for CASSRARGYGTEAFF.

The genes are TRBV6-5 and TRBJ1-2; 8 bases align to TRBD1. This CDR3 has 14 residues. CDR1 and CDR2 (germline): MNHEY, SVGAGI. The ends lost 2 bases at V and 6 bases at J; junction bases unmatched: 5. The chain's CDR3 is CASSYVRQGNGYTF. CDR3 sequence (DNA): TGTGCCAGCAGTTACGTTAGACAGGGGAATGGCTACACCTTC.

The DNA for the CDR3 is TGCGCCAGCAGCTTCTCCCACAGGAGCTCTGGGGCCAACGTCCTGACTTTC. Translation gives CASSFSHRSSGANVLTF. The chain uses TRBV5-1 and TRBJ2-6, with TRBD1 as a possible D gene (5 bases). The germline V gene encodes CDR1 SGHRS and CDR2 YFSETQ. The CDR3 is made up of 17 amino acids. Trimming left V 2 bases short and J 0 bases short, with 12 bases between.

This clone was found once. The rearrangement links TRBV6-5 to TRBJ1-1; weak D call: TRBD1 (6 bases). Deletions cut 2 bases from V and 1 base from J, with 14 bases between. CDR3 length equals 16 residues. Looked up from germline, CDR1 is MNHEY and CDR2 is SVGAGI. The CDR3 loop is CASSYAQAGANTEAFF. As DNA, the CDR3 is TGTGCCAGCAGTTACGCCCAAGCGGGGGCGAACACTGAAGCTTTCTTT.

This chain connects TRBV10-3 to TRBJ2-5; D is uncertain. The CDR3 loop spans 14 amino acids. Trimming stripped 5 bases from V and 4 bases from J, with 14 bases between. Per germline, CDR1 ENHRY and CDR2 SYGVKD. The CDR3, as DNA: TGTGCCATCAGTCGGTTGGGCACCGCAGAGACCCAGTACTTC. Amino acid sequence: CAISRLGTAETQYF.

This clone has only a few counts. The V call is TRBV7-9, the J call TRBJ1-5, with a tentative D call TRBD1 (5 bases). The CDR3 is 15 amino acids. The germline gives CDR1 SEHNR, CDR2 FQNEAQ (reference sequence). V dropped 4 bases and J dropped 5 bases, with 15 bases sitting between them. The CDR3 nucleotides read TGTGCCAGCAGCTCTTCCGGGACTGTCGATCAGCCCCAGCATTTT. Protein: CASSSSGTVDQPQHF.

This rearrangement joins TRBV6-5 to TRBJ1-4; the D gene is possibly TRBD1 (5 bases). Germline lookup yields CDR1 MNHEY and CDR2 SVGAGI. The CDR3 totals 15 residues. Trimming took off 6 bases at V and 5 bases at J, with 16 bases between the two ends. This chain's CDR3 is CASSRDSSYNEKLFF. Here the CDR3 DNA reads TGTGCCAGCAGCCGTGACAGTAGTTACAATGAAAAACTGTTTTTT.

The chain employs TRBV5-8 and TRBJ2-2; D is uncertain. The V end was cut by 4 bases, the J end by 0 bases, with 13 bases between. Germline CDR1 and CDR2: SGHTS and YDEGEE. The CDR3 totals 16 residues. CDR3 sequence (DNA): TGTGCCAGCAGCCGTTCGTTGAGGTCGAACACCGGGGAGCTGTTTTTT. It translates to CASSRSLRSNTGELFF.

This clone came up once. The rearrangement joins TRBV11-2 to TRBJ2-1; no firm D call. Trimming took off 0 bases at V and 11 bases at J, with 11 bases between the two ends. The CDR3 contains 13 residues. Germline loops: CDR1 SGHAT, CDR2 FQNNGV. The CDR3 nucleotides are TGTGCCAGCAGCTTAGATCTGGGCGTTAAGCAGTTCTTC. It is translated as CASSLDLGVKQFF.

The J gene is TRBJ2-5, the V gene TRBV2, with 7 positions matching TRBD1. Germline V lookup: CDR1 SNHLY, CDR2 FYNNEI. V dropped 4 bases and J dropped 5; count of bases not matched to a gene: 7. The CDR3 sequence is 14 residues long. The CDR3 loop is CASSGNRGSETQYF. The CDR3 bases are TGTGCCAGCAGTGGAAACAGGGGATCGGAGACCCAGTACTTC.

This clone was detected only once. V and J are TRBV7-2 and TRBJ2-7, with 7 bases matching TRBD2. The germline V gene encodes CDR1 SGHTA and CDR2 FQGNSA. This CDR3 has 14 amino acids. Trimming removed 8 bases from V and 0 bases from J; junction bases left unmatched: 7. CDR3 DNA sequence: TGTGCCAGCCGTTCTGGCGGGGGCTCCTACGAGCAGTACTTC. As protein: CASRSGGGSYEQYF.

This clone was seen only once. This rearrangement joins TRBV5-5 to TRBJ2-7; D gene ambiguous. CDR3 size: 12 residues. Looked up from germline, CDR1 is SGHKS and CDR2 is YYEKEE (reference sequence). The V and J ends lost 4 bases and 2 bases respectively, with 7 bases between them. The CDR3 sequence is CASSRYTYEQYF. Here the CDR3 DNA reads TGTGCCAGCAGCAGATACACCTACGAGCAGTACTTC. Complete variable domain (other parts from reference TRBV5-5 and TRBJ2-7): DAGVTQSPTHLIKTRGQQVTLRCSPISGHKSVSWYQQVLGQGPQFIFQYYEKEERGRGNFPDRFSARQFPNYSSELNVNALLLGDSALYLCASSRYTYEQYFGPGTRLTVT.

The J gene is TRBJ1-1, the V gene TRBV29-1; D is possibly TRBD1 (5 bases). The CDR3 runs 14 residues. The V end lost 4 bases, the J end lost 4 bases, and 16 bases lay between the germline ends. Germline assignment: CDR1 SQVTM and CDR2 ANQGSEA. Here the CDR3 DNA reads TGCAGCGTTGTGGGGCTTTGGGGTGGCACTGAAGCTTTCTTT. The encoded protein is CSVVGLWGGTEAFF. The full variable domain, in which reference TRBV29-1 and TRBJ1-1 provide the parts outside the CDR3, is SAVISQKPSRDICQRGTSLTIQCQVDSQVTMMFWYRQQPGQSLTLIATANQGSEATYESGFVIDKFPISRPNLTFSTLTVSNMSPEDSSIYLCSVVGLWGGTEAFFGQGTRLTVV.

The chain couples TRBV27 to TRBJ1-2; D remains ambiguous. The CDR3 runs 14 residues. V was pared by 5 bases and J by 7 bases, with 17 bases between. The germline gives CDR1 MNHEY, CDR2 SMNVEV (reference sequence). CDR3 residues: CASSPHSKPGGYTF. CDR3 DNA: TGTGCCAGCAGTCCCCATAGTAAACCAGGTGGCTACACCTTC.

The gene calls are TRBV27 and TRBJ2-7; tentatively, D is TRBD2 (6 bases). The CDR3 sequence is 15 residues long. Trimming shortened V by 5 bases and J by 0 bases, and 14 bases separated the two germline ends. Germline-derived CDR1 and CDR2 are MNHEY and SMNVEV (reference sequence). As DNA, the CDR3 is TGTGCCAGCAGTAAAAGGGACTTAAACTCCTACGAGCAGTACTTC. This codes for CASSKRDLNSYEQYF.

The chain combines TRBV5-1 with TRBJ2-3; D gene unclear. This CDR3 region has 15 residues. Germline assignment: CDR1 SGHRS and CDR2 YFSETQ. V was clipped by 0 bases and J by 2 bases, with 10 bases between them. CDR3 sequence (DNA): TGCGCCAGCAGCTTGGGGGCAGGAACCACAGATACGCAGTATTTT. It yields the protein CASSLGAGTTDTQYF.

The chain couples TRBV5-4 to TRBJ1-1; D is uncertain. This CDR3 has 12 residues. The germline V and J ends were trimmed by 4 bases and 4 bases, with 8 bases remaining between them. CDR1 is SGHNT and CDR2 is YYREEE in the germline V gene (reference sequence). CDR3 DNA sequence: TGTGCCAGCAGCCCAAGAGGCACTGAAGCTTTCTTT. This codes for CASSPRGTEAFF.

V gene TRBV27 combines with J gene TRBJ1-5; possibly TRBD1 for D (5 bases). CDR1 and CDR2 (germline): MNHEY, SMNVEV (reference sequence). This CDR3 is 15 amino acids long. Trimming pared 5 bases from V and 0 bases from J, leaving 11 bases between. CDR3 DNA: TGTGCCAGCAGTCAGTACAGGAATAGCAATCAGCCCCAGCATTTT. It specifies CASSQYRNSNQPQHF.

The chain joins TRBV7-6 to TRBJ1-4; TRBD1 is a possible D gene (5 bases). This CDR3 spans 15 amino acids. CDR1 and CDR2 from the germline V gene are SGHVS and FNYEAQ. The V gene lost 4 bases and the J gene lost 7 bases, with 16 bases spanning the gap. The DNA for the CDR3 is TGTGCCAGCAGCTGGGGACTTCATGGAAGTGAAAAACTGTTTTTT. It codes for CASSWGLHGSEKLFF. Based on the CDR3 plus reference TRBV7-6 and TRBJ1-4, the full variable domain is GAGVSQSPRYKVTKRGQDVALRCDPISGHVSLYWYRQALGQGPEFLTYFNYEAQQDKSGLPNDRFSAERPEGSISTLTIQRTEQRDSAMYRCASSWGLHGSEKLFFGSGTQLSVL.

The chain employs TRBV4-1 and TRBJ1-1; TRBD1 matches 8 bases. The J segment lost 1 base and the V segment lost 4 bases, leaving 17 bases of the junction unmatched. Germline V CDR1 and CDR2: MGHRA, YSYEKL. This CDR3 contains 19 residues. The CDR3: CASSRLPGQVSMGNTEAFF. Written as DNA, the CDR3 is TGCGCCAGCAGCCGCCTTCCGGGACAGGTGTCGATGGGGAACACTGAAGCTTTCTTT.

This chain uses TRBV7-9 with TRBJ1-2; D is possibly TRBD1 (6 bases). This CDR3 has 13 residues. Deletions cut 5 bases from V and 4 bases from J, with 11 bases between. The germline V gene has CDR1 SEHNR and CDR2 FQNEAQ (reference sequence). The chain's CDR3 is CASSGGHGYGYTF. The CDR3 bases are TGTGCCAGCAGCGGGGGACACGGCTATGGCTACACCTTC.

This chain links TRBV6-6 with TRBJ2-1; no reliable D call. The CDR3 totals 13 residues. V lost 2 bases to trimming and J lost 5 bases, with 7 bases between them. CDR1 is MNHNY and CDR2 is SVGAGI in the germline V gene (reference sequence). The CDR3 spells CASSYLRHNEQFF. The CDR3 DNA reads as TGTGCCAGCAGTTACCTGAGGCACAATGAGCAGTTCTTC.

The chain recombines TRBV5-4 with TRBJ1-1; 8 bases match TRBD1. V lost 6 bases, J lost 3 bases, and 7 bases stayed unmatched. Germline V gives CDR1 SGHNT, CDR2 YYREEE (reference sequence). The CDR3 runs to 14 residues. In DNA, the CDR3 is TGTGCCAGCAACCCAACAGGGGGACACACTGAAGCTTTCTTT. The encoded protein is CASNPTGGHTEAFF.